These 19 T cell receptor beta chains were all obtained from the same sample, sequenced in a study of blood T cell repertoires in COVID-19 (dated by TCRdb to about 2020). The library relied on the immunoSEQ multiplex PCR assay. What TCRdb holds here is the immuneACCESS table cut down to in-frame rearrangements. Part of the clones is not present; checked against another copy, under half of the missing clones reflect an unresolved V gene, and the others are unexplained. In this sample the table shows roughly 40,000 clones, around 74% of which occur a single time. Around 25% of the sample rests with the top ten. Sequencing input: peripheral blood. These receptors were obtained from a man between 65 and 80 years old with acute or convalescent COVID-19.

The V call is TRBV2, the J call TRBJ1-2, with 10 bases matching TRBD1. The length of the CDR3 is 17 residues. CDR1 is SNHLY and CDR2 is FYNNEI in the germline V gene. Germline trimming cut 6 bases from V and 6 bases from J; bases unmatched to any gene: 16. The CDR3: CASRQPGQGNGGNGYTF. The CDR3 region has the DNA TGTGCCAGCAGACAACCGGGACAGGGGAATGGTGGAAATGGCTACACCTTC. The full variable domain, in which reference TRBV2 and TRBJ1-2 provide the parts outside the CDR3, is EPEVTQTPSHQVTQMGQEVILRCVPISNHLYFYWYRQILGQKVEFLVSFYNNEISEKSEIFDDQFSVERPDGSNFTLKIRSTKLEDSAMYFCASRQPGQGNGGNGYTFGSGTRLTVV.

This clone was found once. The rearrangement joins TRBV2 to TRBJ2-4; D may be TRBD1 (5 bases). Germline V gene data show CDR1 as SNHLY and CDR2 as FYNNEI. This CDR3 has 13 amino acids. The V end was cut by 1 base, the J end by 5 bases, with 6 bases between. CDR3 in DNA: TGTGCCAGCAGTGAAGGACAGCAAAACATTCAGTACTTC. It is translated as CASSEGQQNIQYF.

This chain links TRBV20-1 with TRBJ2-5; no reliable D call. Germline V gene data show CDR1 as DFQATT and CDR2 as SNEGSKA (reference sequence). This CDR3 is built from 10 residues. The V end lost 7 bases, the J end lost 4 bases, and 7 bases lay between the germline ends. CDR3 sequence: CSVPRETQYF. The CDR3 nucleotides are TGCAGTGTCCCCCGAGAGACCCAGTACTTC.

By proportion, this clone is medium-sized (0.01 to 0.1%). This rearrangement joins TRBV7-3 to TRBJ1-2; perhaps TRBD1 as D (6 bases). V dropped 3 bases and J dropped 7 bases, with 15 bases sitting between them. The CDR3 is made up of 14 amino acids. Germline V gene lookup returns CDR1 SGHTA and CDR2 FQGTGA. In nucleotides, the CDR3 is TGTGCCAGCAGCTTGGACAGTGGGAGCGGTGGCTACACCTTC. Its protein is CASSLDSGSGGYTF.

This chain uses TRBV6-5 with TRBJ1-1; D call uncertain. Germline assignment: CDR1 MNHEY and CDR2 SVGAGI. V was clipped by 4 bases and J by 3 bases, with 15 bases between them. The CDR3 contains 15 residues. The CDR3 reads CASSFFPGSDTEAFF. In nucleotides, the CDR3 is TGTGCCAGCAGTTTCTTTCCGGGGAGCGACACTGAAGCTTTCTTT.

The rearrangement joins TRBV6-6 to TRBJ2-7; TRBD1 is a possible D gene (5 bases). Trimming pared 4 bases from V and 3 bases from J, leaving 7 bases between. The CDR3 sequence is 12 residues long. Germline V gives CDR1 MNHNY, CDR2 SVGAGI (reference sequence). The CDR3 sequence is CASSLDIYEQYF. CDR3 bases: TGTGCCAGCAGTTTGGACATCTACGAGCAGTACTTC.

The J gene is TRBJ1-5, the V gene TRBV19; possibly TRBD1 for D (5 bases). Deletions cut 10 bases from V and 1 base from J, with 8 bases between. The CDR3 totals 12 residues. Per the germline V gene, CDR1 is LNHDA and CDR2 is SQIVND (reference sequence). CDR3 protein: CATGLSNQPQHF. The CDR3 coding sequence is TGTGCCACAGGGTTGAGCAATCAGCCCCAGCATTTT.

This clone was recorded only once. The chain links TRBV28 to TRBJ1-5, with D perhaps TRBD1 (6 bases). V was cut by 6 bases and J by 4 bases, with 10 bases left in between. CDR3 length: 13 residues. Germline-derived CDR1 and CDR2 are MDHEN and SYDVKM. In DNA form, the CDR3 reads TGTGCCAGCAGGACAGGCGAAAATCAGCCCCAGCATTTT. Protein: CASRTGENQPQHF.

J is TRBJ2-7 and V is TRBV27, with a weak D call TRBD2 (5 bases). Germline CDR1 reads MNHEY; CDR2 reads SMNVEV (reference sequence). The CDR3 totals 10 residues. V lost 8 bases and J lost 4, with 6 bases in between. CDR3 loop: CASGEYEQYF. The CDR3 DNA follows: TGTGCCAGCGGGGAGTACGAGCAGTACTTC.

J is TRBJ1-5 and V is TRBV10-3; possible D gene TRBD1, 6 bases. V shed 4 bases and J shed 3 bases, with 7 bases lying between them. The CDR3 is made up of 13 amino acids. From germline, CDR1 is ENHRY and CDR2 SYGVKD. The CDR3, as DNA: TGTGCCATCAGTGCAGGGGACAATCAGCCCCAGCATTTT. The encoded protein is CAISAGDNQPQHF.

Only one count was recorded for this clone. This chain uses TRBV28 with TRBJ2-1; D is undetermined. The germline V gene has CDR1 MDHEN and CDR2 SYDVKM. There are 13 residues in the CDR3. Trimming shortened V by 7 bases and J by 4 bases, and 11 bases separated the two germline ends. CDR3 protein: CASNPRSYNEQFF. CDR3 DNA: TGTGCCAGCAATCCTCGTTCTTACAATGAGCAGTTCTTC.

This clone was detected a few times. J is TRBJ2-5 and V is TRBV7-9; D may be TRBD1 (5 bases). From germline, CDR1 is SEHNR and CDR2 FQNEAQ (reference sequence). The CDR3 has 15 amino acids. V was trimmed by 2 bases and J by 7 bases, leaving 17 bases between them. The CDR3 loop is CASSLYGQVLGTQYF. Written as DNA, the CDR3 is TGTGCCAGCAGCTTATACGGACAAGTCTTGGGGACCCAGTACTTC.

The CDR3 DNA reads as TGTGCCATCAGTGAGTCGCTAGCGGGAAGCCCCTACGAGCAGTACTTC. Translating gives CAISESLAGSPYEQYF. The V and J genes are TRBV10-3 and TRBJ2-7; 9 positions match TRBD2. CDR1 and CDR2 (germline): ENHRY, SYGVKD. This CDR3 contains 16 residues. J gave up 2 bases and V 0 bases, and 5 bases lay outside the gene matches.

J is TRBJ1-5 and V is TRBV7-9, with 10 bases lining up with TRBD1. The CDR3 has 15 amino acids. CDR1 is SEHNR and CDR2 is FQNEAQ in the germline V gene (reference sequence). The V gene end was trimmed by 5 bases and the J gene end by 5 bases; junction bases not matched to a gene: 6. CDR3 nucleotides: TGTGCCAGCAGCAACCGGGACAGGGGTGATCAGCCCCAGCATTTT. This gives the protein CASSNRDRGDQPQHF.

This clone appeared many times. V is TRBV21-1 and J is TRBJ1-1. TRBV21-1 is listed as a pseudogene. The CDR3 has 14 residues. CDR3 residues: CASSKGLYDTEAFF. For the CDR3, the DNA is TGTGCCAGCAGCAAGGGACTCTATGACACTGAAGCTTTCTTT.

For the CDR3, the DNA is TGCAGTGCTGACAGGGCCTACGAGCAGTACTTC. Translation: CSADRAYEQYF. The chain combines TRBV20-1 with TRBJ2-7; 7 bases map to TRBD1. Germline V gene lookup returns CDR1 DFQATT and CDR2 SNEGSKA (reference sequence). The V segment lost 5 bases and the J segment 2 bases; nucleotides outside the gene matches: 0. This CDR3 has 11 residues.

The chain joins TRBV7-9 to TRBJ2-7; TRBD1 is a possible D gene (6 bases). V was cut by 8 bases and J by 2 bases, with 13 bases left in between. Germline V gene sequence: CDR1 SEHNR, CDR2 FQNEAQ (reference sequence). The CDR3 has 13 residues. CDR3 sequence reads: CASRVAGAYEQYF. The CDR3 DNA is TGTGCCAGCCGCGTGGCAGGGGCCTACGAGCAGTACTTC.

The genes are TRBV18 and TRBJ1-1, with unresolved D. The CDR3 is made up of 14 amino acids. The V gene lost 0 bases and the J gene lost 4 bases, with 9 bases spanning the gap. The germline V gene has CDR1 KGHSH and CDR2 LQKENI. CDR3 region: CASSPPAGSTEAFF. The DNA of the CDR3 is TGTGCCAGCTCACCACCGGCGGGGAGCACTGAAGCTTTCTTT.

This clone was detected only once. The chain joins TRBV7-8 to TRBJ2-5, with D perhaps TRBD2 (5 bases). Germline CDR1 is SGHVS and CDR2 is FQNEAQ. This CDR3 comprises 14 residues. With 0 bases removed from V and 2 bases from J, the gap between germline ends came to 7 bases. The CDR3 spells CASSLATGQETQYF. The CDR3 coding sequence is TGTGCCAGCAGCTTAGCGACGGGACAAGAGACCCAGTACTTC. The complete variable domain, with remaining parts taken from reference TRBV7-8 and TRBJ2-5, reads GAGVSQSPRYKVAKRGQDVALRCDPISGHVSLFWYQQALGQGPEFLTYFQNEAQLDKSGLPSDRFFAERPEGSVSTLKIQRTQQEDSAVYLCASSLATGQETQYFGPGTRLLVL.